One and the same sample provided the 2 T cell receptor beta chains below, sequenced in a study of post-analysis software for immune sequencing data. Unique molecular identifiers were built into the TCR beta cDNA libraries. TCRdb passed the PCR reads through MiXCR, listing each CDR3 protein once. Here the sample spans roughly 150,000 distinct CDR3 sequences, 30% to 45% being singletons. The sequenced sample was blood, obtained after autologous hematopoietic stem cell transplantation. All receptors derive from a girl aged 10-17 years with multiple sclerosis.

The chain recombines TRBV20-1 with TRBJ2-1; D unclear. Trimming removed 3 bases at V and 4 bases at J, with 10 bases between. CDR1 is DFQATT and CDR2 is SNEGSKA in the germline V gene (reference sequence). This CDR3 is 13 amino acids long. The CDR3 nucleotides read TGCAGTGCTAGTGACCCGGGTTACAATGAGCAGTTCTTC. Amino acids: CSASDPGYNEQFF.

V is TRBV20-1 and J is TRBJ2-1; 10 bases align to TRBD1. CDR3 length: 15 amino acids. Unmatched junction bases numbered 4, after V lost 0 bases and J lost 5 bases. Germline lookup yields CDR1 DFQATT and CDR2 SNEGSKA (reference sequence). This CDR3 reads CSARDWTGGDNEQFF. As DNA, the CDR3 is TGCAGTGCTAGAGATTGGACAGGGGGGGACAATGAGCAGTTCTTC.